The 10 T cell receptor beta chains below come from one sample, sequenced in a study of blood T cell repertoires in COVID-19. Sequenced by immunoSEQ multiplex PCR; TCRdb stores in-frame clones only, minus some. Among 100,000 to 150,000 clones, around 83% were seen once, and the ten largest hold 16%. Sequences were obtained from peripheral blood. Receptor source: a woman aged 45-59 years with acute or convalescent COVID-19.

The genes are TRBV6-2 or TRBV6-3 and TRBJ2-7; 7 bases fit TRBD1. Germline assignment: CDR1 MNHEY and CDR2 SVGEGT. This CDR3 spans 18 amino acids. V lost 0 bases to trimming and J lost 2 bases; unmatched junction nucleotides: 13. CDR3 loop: CASSYSTSPDRTTYEQYF. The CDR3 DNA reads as TGTGCCAGCAGTTACTCGACCTCCCCGGACAGGACGACCTACGAGCAGTACTTC.

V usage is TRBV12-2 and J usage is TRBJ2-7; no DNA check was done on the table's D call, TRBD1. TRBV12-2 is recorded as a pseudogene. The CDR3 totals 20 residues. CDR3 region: CASRLGTRQGKKSAYYEQYF. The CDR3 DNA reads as TGTGCAAGTCGCTTAGGGACGCGGCAGGGGAAGAAATCGGCATACTACGAGCAGTACTTC.

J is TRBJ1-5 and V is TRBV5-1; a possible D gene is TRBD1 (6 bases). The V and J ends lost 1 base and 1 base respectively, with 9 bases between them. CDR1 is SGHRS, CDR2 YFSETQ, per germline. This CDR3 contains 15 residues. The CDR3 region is CASSLQGGSNQPQHF. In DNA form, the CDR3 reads TGCGCCAGCAGCTTGCAAGGGGGAAGCAATCAGCCCCAGCATTTT.

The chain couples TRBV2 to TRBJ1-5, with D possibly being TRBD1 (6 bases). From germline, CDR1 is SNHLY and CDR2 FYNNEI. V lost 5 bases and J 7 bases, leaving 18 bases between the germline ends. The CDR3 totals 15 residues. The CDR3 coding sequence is TGTGCCAGCAGTACCAGACAGGAAAACGGGCAGCCCCAGCATTTT. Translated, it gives CASSTRQENGQPQHF.

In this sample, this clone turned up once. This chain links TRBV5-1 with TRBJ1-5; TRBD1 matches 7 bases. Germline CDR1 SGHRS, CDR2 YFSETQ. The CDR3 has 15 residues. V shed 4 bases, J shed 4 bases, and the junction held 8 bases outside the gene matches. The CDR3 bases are TGCGCCAGCAGCCCCGGGGACAGTAAGAATCAGCCCCAGCATTTT. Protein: CASSPGDSKNQPQHF.

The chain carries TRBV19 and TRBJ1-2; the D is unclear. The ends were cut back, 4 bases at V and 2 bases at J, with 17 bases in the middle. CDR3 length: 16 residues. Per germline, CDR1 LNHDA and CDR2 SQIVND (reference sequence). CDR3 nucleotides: TGTGCCAGTAGTACAGAAATAACGCCTCAGAACTATGGCTACACCTTC. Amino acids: CASSTEITPQNYGYTF.

The CDR3 here is CASSVNLAQGKNIQYF. The CDR3 DNA reads TGTGCCAGCAGCGTAAATTTAGCACAGGGGAAAAACATTCAGTACTTC. This chain uses TRBV9 with TRBJ2-4; 7 bases are shared with TRBD1. With 1 base clipped from V and 4 bases from J, the junction kept 8 bases outside the gene matches. The CDR3 length is 16 residues. Looked up from germline, CDR1 is SGDLS and CDR2 is YYNGEE.

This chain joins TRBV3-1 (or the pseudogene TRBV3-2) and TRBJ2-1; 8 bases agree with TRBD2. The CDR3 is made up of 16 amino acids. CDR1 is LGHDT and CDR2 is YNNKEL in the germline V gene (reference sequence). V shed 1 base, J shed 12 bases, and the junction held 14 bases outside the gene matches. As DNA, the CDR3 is TGTGCCAGCAGCCAAGTTAGCGGGGTCGGCCCTCCGAGGCAGTTCTTC. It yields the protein CASSQVSGVGPPRQFF.

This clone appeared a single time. The CDR3 coding sequence is TGTGCCAGTAGTAACAGGGTCGCTCAGCCCCAGCATTTT. Translated: CASSNRVAQPQHF. V usage is TRBV19 and J usage is TRBJ1-5; weak D call: TRBD1 (6 bases). The CDR3 is 13 residues long. V was trimmed by 4 bases and J by 6 bases, leaving 10 bases between them. Per germline, CDR1 LNHDA and CDR2 SQIVND (reference sequence).

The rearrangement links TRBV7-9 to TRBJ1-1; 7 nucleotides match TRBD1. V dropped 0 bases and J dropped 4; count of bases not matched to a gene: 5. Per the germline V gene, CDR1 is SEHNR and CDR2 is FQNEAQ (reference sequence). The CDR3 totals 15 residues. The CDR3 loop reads CASSLAEQGLTEAFF. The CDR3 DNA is TGTGCCAGCAGCTTAGCAGAACAGGGGCTCACTGAAGCTTTCTTT. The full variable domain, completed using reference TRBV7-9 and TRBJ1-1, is DTGVSQNPRHKITKRGQNVTFRCDPISEHNRLYWYRQTLGQGPEFLTYFQNEAQLEKSRLLSDRFSAERPKGSFSTLEIQRTEQGDSAMYLCASSLAEQGLTEAFFGQGTRLTVV.